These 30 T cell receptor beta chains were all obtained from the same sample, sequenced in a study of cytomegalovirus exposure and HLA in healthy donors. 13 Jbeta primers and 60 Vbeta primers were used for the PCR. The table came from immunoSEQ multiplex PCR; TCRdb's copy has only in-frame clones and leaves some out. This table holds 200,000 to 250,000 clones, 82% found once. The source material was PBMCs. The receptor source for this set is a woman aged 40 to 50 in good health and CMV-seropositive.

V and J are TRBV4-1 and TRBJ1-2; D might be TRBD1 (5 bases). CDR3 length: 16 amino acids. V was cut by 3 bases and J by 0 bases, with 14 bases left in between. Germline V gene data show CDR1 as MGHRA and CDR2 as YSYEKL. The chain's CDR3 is CASSHSDSAANYGYTF. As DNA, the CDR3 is TGCGCCAGCAGCCACAGTGACAGCGCTGCTAACTATGGCTACACCTTC.

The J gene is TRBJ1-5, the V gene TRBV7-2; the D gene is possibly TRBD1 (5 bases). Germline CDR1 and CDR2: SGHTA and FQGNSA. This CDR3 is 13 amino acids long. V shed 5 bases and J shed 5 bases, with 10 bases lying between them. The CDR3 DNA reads TGTGCCAGCAGCCCGGGACTTTATCAGCCCCAGCATTTT. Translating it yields CASSPGLYQPQHF.

The CDR3 bases are TGTGCCTGGAGAAAAGGACAGAGAGGTTTTAATCAGCCCCAGCATTTT. Translating gives CAWRKGQRGFNQPQHF. The J gene is TRBJ1-5, the V gene TRBV30; tentative D call: TRBD1 (6 bases). Trimming pared 3 bases from V and 4 bases from J, leaving 19 bases between. The length of the CDR3 is 16 residues. CDR1 GTSNPN and CDR2 SVGIG come from the germline V gene (reference sequence).

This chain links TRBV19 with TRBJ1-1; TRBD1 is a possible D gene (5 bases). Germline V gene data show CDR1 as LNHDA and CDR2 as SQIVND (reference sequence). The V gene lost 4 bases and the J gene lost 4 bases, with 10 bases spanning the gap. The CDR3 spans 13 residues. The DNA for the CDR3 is TGTGCCAGTAGTACCCAGGGATCCACTGAAGCTTTCTTT. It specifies CASSTQGSTEAFF.

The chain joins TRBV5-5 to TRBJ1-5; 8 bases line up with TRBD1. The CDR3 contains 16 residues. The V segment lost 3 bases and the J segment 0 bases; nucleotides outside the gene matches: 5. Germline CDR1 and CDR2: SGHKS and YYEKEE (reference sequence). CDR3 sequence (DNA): TGTGCCAGCAGCTCAGGGACAGGCAATAGCAATCAGCCCCAGCATTTT. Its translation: CASSSGTGNSNQPQHF.

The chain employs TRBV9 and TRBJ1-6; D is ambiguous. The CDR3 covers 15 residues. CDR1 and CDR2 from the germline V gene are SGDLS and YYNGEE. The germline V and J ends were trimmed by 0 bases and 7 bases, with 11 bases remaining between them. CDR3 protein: CASSVDMGGNSPLHF. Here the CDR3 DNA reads TGTGCCAGCAGCGTAGATATGGGAGGGAATTCACCCCTCCACTTT.

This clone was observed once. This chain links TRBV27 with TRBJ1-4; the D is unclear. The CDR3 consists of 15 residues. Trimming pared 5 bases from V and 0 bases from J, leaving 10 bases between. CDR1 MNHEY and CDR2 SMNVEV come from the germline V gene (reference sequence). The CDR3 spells CASSGRQATNEKLFF. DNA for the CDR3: TGTGCCAGCAGTGGAAGACAAGCAACTAATGAAAAACTGTTTTTT.

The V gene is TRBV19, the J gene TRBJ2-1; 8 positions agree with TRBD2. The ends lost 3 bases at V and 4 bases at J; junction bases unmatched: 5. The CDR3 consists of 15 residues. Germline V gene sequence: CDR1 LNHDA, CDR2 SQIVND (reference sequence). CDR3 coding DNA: TGTGCCAGTAGTATTGCTCGCGGGGGGTACAATGAGCAGTTCTTC. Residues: CASSIARGGYNEQFF.

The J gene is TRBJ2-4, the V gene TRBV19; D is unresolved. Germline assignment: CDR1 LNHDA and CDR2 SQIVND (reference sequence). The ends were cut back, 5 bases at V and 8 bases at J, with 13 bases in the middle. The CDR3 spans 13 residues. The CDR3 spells CASSVTENDIQYF. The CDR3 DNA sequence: TGTGCCAGTAGTGTAACAGAGAATGACATTCAGTACTTC.

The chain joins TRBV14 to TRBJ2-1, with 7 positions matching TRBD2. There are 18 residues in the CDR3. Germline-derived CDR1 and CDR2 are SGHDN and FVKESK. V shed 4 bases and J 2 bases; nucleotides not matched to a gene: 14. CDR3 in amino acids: CASSPLSSTSSTYNEQFF. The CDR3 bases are TGTGCCAGCAGCCCACTCTCGTCGACTAGCTCCACCTACAATGAGCAGTTCTTC.

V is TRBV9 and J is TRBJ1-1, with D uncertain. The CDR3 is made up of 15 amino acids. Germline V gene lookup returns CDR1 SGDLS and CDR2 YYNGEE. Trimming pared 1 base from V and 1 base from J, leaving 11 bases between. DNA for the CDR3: TGTGCCAGCAGCGTATCTGGCAGTAAGAACACTGAAGCTTTCTTT. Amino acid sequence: CASSVSGSKNTEAFF.

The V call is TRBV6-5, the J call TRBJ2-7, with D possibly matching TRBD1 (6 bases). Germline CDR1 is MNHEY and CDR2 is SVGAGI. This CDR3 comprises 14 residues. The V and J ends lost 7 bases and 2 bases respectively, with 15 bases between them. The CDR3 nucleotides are TGTGCCAGCACCTCACAGGGTTTGACCTACGAGCAGTACTTC. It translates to CASTSQGLTYEQYF.

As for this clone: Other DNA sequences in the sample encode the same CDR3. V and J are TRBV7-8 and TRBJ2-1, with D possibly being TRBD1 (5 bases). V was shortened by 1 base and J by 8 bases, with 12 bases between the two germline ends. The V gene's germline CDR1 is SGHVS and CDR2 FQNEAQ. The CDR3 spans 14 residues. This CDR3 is CASSLGHRRDEQFF. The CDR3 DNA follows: TGTGCCAGCAGCTTAGGACACAGGAGAGATGAGCAGTTCTTC.

The CDR3 here is CASSRGGAEAFF. DNA for the CDR3: TGTGCCAGTAGTAGGGGAGGCGCTGAAGCTTTCTTT. This chain uses TRBV19 with TRBJ1-1; D ambiguous. Trimming cost V 4 bases and J 6 bases, with 9 bases left between them. The germline V gene encodes CDR1 LNHDA and CDR2 SQIVND (reference sequence). The CDR3 contains 12 residues.

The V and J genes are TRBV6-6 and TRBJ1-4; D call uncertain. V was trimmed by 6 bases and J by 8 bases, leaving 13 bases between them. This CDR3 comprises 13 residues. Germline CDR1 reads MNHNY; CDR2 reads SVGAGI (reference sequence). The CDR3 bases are TGTGCCAGCAGGAAGTCGGGGTGGGAAAAACTGTTTTTT. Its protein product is CASRKSGWEKLFF.

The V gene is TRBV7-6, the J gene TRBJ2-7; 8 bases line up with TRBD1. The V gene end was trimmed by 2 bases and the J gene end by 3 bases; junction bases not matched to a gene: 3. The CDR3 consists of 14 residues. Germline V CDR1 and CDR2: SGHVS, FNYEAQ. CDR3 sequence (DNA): TGTGCCAGCAGCTTACAGGACAGGGTCTACGAGCAGTACTTC. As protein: CASSLQDRVYEQYF.

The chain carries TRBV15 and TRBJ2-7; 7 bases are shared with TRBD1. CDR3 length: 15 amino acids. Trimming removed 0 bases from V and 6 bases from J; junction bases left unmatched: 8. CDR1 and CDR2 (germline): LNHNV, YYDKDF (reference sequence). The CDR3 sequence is CATSREGTSGGEQYF. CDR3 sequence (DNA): TGTGCCACCAGCAGAGAGGGGACGTCAGGGGGCGAGCAGTACTTC.

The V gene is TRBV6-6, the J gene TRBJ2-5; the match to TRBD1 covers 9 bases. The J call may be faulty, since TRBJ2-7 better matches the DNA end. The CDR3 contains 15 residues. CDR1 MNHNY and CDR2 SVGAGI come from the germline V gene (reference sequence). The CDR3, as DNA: TGTGCCAGCAGTCCACCGGGACAGGGAGCGTACGAGCAGTACTTC. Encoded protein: CASSPPGQGAYEQYF.

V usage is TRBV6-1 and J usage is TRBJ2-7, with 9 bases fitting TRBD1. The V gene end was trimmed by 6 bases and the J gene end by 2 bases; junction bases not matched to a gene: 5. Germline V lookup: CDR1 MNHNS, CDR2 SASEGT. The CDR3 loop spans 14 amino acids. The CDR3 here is CASRPGTGPYEQYF. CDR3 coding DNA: TGTGCCAGCAGACCCGGGACAGGGCCCTACGAGCAGTACTTC.

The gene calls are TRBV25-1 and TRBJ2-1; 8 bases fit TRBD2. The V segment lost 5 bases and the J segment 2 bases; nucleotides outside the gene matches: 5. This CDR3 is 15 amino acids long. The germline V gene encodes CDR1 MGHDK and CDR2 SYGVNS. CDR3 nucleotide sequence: TGTGCCAGCAGTCGGGGGGGGTATGCCTACAATGAGCAGTTCTTC. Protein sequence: CASSRGGYAYNEQFF.

CDR3 loop: CASRLAGVGEQYF. DNA for the CDR3: TGTGCCAGTCGACTAGCGGGAGTAGGCGAGCAGTACTTC. The rearrangement joins TRBV6-5 to TRBJ2-7; 12 nucleotides agree with TRBD2. The CDR3 contains 13 residues. Germline loops: CDR1 MNHEY, CDR2 SVGAGI. With 9 bases clipped from V and 6 bases from J, the junction kept 6 bases outside the gene matches.

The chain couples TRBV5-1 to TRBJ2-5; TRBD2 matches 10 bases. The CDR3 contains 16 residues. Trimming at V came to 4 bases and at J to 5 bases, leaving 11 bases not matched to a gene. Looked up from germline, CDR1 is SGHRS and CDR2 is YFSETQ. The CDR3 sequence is CASSVSGGPGQETQYF. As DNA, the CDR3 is TGCGCCAGCAGCGTTAGCGGGGGGCCTGGTCAGGAGACCCAGTACTTC.

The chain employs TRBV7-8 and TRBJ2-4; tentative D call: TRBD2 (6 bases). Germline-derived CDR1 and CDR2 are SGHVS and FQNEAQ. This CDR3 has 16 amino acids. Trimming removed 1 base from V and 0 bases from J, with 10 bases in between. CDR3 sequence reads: CASSLEGAGAKNIQYF. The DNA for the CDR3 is TGTGCCAGCAGCTTAGAGGGAGCGGGAGCCAAAAACATTCAGTACTTC.

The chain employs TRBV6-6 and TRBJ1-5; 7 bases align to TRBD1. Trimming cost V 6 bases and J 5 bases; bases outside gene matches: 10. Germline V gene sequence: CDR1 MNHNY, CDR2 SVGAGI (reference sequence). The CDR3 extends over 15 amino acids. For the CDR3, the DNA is TGTGCCAGCAGCCCAGACAGGGCTCTAGATCAGCCCCAGCATTTT. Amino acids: CASSPDRALDQPQHF.

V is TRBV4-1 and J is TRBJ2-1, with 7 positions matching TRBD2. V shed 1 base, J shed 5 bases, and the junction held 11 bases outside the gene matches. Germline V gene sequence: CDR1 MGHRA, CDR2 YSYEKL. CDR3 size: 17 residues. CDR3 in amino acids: CASSQAQRASGDNEQFF. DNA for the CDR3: TGCGCCAGCAGCCAAGCTCAACGGGCTAGCGGAGACAATGAGCAGTTCTTC.

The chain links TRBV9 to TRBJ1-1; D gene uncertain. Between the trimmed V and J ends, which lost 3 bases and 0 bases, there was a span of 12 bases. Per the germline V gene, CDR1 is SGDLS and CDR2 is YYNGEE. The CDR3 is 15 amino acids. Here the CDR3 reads CASSASGNMNTEAFF. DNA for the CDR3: TGTGCCAGCAGCGCCTCGGGTAATATGAACACTGAAGCTTTCTTT. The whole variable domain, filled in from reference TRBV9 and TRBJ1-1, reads DSGVTQTPKHLITATGQRVTLRCSPRSGDLSVYWYQQSLDQGLQFLIQYYNGEERAKGNILERFSAQQFPDLHSELNLSSLELGDSALYFCASSASGNMNTEAFFGQGTRLTVV.

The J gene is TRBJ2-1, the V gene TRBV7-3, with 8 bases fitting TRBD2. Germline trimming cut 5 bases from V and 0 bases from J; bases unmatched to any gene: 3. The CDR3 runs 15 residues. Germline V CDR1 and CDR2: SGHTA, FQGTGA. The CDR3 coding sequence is TGTGCCAGCAGCATAGCGGGAAGCTCCTACAATGAGCAGTTCTTC. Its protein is CASSIAGSSYNEQFF.

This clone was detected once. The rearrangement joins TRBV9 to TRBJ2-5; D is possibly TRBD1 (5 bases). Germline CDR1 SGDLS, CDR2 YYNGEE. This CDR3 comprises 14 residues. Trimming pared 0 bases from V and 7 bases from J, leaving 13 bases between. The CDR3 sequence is CASSVADPQGTQYF. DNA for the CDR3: TGTGCCAGCAGCGTAGCGGATCCCCAGGGGACCCAGTACTTC.

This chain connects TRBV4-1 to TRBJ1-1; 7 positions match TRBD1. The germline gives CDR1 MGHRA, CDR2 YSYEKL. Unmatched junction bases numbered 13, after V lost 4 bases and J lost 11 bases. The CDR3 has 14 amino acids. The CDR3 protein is CASSPHGTVSIAFF. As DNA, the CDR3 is TGCGCCAGCAGCCCCCACGGGACAGTTTCGATTGCTTTCTTT.

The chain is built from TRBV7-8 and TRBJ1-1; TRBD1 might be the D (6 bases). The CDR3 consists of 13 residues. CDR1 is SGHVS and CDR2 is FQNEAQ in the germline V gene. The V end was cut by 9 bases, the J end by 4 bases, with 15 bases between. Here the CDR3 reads CASMGGAGTEAFF. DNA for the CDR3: TGTGCCAGTATGGGGGGGGCTGGCACTGAAGCTTTCTTT. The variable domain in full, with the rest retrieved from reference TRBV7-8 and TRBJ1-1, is GAGVSQSPRYKVAKRGQDVALRCDPISGHVSLFWYQQALGQGPEFLTYFQNEAQLDKSGLPSDRFFAERPEGSVSTLKIQRTQQEDSAVYLCASMGGAGTEAFFGQGTRLTVV.